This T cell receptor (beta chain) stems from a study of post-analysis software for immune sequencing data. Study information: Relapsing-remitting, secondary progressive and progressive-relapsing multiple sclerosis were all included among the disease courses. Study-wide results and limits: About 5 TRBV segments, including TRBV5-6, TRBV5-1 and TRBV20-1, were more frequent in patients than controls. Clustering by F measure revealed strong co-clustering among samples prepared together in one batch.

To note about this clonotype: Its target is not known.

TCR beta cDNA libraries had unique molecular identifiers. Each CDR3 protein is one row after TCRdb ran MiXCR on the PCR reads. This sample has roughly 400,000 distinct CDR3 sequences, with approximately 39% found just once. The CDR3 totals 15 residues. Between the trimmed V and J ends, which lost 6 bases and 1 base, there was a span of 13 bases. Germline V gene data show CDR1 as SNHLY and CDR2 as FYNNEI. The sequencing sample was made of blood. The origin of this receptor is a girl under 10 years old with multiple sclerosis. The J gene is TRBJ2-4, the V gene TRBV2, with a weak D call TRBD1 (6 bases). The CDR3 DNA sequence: TGTGCCAGCAGCACCTTAGGACAGGCCAAAAACATTCAGTACTTC. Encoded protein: CASSTLGQAKNIQYF.